Below are 2 T cell receptor beta chains sequenced from a single sample in a study of blood T cells in healthy people across ages. Combining a sample-barcoded 5' primer with a J-beta primer mix, a second PCR ran for roughly 7 to 11 cycles. TCRdb itself ran the 5' RACE reads through MiXCR, one entry per CDR3 protein. Counted here are about 1.8 million distinct CDR3 sequences, about 49% occurring once; the ten biggest clones make up roughly 2.1%. Sequenced material: blood. The source is a woman between 40 and 55 years old in good health.

In its sample, this clonotype was seen a few times. The V gene is TRBV7-9, the J gene TRBJ1-4, with D unclear. CDR1 SEHNR and CDR2 FQNEAQ come from the germline V gene (reference sequence). The CDR3 is made up of 15 amino acids. The V end lost 3 bases, the J end lost 3 bases, and 11 bases lay between the germline ends. The CDR3: CASSLVGLPNEKLFF. The CDR3 region has the DNA TGTGCCAGCAGCTTGGTCGGGCTCCCTAATGAAAAACTGTTTTTT.

This sequence joins TRBV11-2 and TRBJ2-5; 7 bases line up with TRBD1. Germline V gene lookup returns CDR1 SGHAT and CDR2 FQNNGV. J gave up 5 bases and V 5 bases, and 17 bases lay outside the gene matches. The CDR3 covers 17 residues. The CDR3 DNA is TGTGCCAGCAGCCTCATACCGGGACAGCCCAAGGGGGAGACCCAGTACTTC. Protein: CASSLIPGQPKGETQYF.